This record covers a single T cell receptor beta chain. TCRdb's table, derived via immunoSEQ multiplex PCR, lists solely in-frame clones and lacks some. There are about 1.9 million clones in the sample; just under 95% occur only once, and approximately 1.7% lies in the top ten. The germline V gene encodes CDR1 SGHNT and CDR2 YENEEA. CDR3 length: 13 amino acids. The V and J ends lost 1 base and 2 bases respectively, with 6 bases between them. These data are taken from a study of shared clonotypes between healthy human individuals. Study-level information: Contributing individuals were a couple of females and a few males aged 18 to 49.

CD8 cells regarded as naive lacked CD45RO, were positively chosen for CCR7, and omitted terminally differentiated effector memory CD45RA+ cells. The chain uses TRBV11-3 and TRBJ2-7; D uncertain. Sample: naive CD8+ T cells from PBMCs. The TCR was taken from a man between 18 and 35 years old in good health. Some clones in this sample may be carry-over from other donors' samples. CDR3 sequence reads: CASSLGAAYEQYF. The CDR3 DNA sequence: TGTGCCAGCAGCTTAGGGGCAGCCTACGAGCAGTACTTC.